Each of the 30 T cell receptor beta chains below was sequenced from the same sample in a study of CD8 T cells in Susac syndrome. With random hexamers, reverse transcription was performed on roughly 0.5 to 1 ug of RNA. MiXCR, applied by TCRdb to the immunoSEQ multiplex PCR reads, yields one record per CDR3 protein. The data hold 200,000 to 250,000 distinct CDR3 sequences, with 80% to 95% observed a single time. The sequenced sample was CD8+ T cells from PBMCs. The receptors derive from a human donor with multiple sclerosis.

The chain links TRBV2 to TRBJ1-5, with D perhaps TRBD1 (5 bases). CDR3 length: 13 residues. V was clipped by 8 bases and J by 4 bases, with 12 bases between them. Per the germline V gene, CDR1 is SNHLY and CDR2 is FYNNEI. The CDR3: CASSGTANQPQHF. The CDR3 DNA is TGTGCCAGCTCGGGGACGGCGAATCAGCCCCAGCATTTT.

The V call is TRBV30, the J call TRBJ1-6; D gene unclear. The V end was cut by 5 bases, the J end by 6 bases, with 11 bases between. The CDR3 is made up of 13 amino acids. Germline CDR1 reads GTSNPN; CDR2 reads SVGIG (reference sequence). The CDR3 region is CAWGSGSNSPLHF. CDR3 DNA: TGTGCCTGGGGGTCGGGCAGTAATTCACCCCTCCACTTT.

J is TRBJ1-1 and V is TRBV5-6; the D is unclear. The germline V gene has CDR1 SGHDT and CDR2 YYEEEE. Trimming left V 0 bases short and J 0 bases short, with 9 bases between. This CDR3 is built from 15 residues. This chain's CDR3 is CASSLAGPMNTEAFF. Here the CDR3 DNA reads TGTGCCAGCAGCTTGGCCGGGCCCATGAACACTGAAGCTTTCTTT.

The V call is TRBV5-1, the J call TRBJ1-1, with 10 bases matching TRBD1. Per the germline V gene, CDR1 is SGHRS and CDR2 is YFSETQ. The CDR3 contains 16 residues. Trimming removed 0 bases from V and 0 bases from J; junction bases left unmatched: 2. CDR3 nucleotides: TGCGCCAGCAGCTTGGGGGACAGGGGCTTGAACACTGAAGCTTTCTTT. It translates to CASSLGDRGLNTEAFF.

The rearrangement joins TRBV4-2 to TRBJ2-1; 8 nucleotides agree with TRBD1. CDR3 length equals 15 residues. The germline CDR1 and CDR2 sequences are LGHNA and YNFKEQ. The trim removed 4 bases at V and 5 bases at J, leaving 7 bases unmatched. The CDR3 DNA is TGTGCCAGCAGCCCACCGGGACAGGCAAACAATGAGCAGTTCTTC. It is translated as CASSPPGQANNEQFF.

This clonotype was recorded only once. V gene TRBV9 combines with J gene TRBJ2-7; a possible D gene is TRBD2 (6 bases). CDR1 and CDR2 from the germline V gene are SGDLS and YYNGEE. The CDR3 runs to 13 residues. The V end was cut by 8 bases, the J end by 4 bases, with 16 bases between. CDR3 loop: CASAAGIGYEQYF. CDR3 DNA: TGTGCCAGTGCGGCGGGAATCGGATACGAGCAGTACTTC.

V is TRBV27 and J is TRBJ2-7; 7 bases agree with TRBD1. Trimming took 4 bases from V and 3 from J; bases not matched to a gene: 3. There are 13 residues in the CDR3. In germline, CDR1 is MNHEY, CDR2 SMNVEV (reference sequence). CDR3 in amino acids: CASSWGQNYEQYF. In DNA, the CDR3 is TGTGCCAGCAGTTGGGGACAGAACTACGAGCAGTACTTC.

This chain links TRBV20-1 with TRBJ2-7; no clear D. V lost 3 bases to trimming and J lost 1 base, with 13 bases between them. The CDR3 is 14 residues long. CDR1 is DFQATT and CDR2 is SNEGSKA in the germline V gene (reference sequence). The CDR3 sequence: CSARSYAQSYEQYF. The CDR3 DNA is TGCAGTGCTAGGAGTTATGCCCAGTCCTACGAGCAGTACTTC.

The CDR3 DNA follows: TGTGCAAGTCGCTTAGGTGTCCGATTCCCGGTCTATGGCTACACCTTC. As protein: CASRLGVRFPVYGYTF. J is TRBJ1-2 and V is TRBV12-2; whether TRBD1, the table's D call, matches the DNA was not checked. TRBV12-2 is termed a pseudogene. This CDR3 region has 16 residues.

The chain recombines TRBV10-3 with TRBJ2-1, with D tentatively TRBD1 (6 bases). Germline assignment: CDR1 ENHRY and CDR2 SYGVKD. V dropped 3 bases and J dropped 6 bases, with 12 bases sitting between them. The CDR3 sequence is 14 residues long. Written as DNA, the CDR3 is TGTGCCATCAGTGACGGGGACAATCCCAATGAGCAGTTCTTC. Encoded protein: CAISDGDNPNEQFF.

The CDR3 loop reads CASSHRAQGADYEQYF. CDR3 bases: TGTGCCAGCAGTCACCGCGCTCAGGGGGCAGACTACGAGCAGTACTTC. V and J are TRBV6-2 or TRBV6-3 and TRBJ2-7; 8 bases are a match to TRBD1. Trimming cost V 5 bases and J 3 bases; bases outside gene matches: 12. CDR3 size: 16 residues. Germline CDR1 MNHEY, CDR2 SVGEGT.

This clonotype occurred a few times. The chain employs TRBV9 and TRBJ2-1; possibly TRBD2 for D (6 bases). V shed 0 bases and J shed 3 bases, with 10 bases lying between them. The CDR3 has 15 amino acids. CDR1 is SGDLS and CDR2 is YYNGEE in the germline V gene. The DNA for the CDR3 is TGTGCCAGCAGCGTAGATTTTAGCGGCTACAATGAGCAGTTCTTC. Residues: CASSVDFSGYNEQFF. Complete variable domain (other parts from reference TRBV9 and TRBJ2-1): DSGVTQTPKHLITATGQRVTLRCSPRSGDLSVYWYQQSLDQGLQFLIQYYNGEERAKGNILERFSAQQFPDLHSELNLSSLELGDSALYFCASSVDFSGYNEQFFGPGTRLTVL.

The CDR3 loop is CATRLAVAGEQYF. In nucleotides, the CDR3 is TGTGCCACCAGGTTGGCCGTTGCCGGCGAGCAGTACTTC. The V and J genes are TRBV6-2 or TRBV6-3 and TRBJ2-7; D remains ambiguous. Germline assignment: CDR1 MNHEY and CDR2 SVGEGT. The CDR3 loop spans 13 amino acids. Trimming cost V 10 bases and J 6 bases, with 19 bases left between them.

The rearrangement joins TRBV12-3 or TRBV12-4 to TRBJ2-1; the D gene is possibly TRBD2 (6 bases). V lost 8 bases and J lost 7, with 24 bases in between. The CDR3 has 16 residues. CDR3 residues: CASVPKAGTGRNEQFF. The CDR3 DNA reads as TGTGCCAGCGTACCCAAAGCGGGCACTGGAAGGAATGAGCAGTTCTTC.

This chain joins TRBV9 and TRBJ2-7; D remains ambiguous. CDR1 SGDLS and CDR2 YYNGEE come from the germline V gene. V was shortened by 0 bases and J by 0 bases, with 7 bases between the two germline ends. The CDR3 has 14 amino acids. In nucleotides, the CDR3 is TGTGCCAGCAGCGTAGAGGCCGGCTCCTACGAGCAGTACTTC. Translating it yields CASSVEAGSYEQYF.

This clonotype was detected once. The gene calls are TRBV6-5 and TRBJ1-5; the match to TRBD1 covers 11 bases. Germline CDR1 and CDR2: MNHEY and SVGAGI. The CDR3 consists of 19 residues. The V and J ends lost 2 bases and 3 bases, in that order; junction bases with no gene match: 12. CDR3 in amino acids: CASSYPGDRGGFTNQPQHF. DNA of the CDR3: TGTGCCAGCAGTTACCCTGGGGACAGGGGGGGGTTTACCAATCAGCCCCAGCATTTT.

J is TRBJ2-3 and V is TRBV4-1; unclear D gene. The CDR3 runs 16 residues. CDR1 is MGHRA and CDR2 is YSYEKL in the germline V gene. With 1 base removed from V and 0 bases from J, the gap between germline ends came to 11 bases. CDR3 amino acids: CASSQGGGSSTDTQYF. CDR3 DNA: TGCGCCAGCAGCCAAGGAGGCGGCAGCAGCACAGATACGCAGTATTTT.

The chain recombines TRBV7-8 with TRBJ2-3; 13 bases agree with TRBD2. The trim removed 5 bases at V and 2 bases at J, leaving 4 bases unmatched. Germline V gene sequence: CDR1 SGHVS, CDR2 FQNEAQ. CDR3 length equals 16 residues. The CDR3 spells CASSMGTSGVTDTQYF. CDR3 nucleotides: TGTGCCAGCAGCATGGGGACTAGCGGGGTCACAGATACGCAGTATTTT.

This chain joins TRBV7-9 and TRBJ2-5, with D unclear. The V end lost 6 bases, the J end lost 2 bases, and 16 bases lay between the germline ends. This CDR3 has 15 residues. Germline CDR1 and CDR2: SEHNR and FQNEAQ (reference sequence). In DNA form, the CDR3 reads TGTGCCAGCAGACCACCAAAAGCAGGACAAGAGACCCAGTACTTC. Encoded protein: CASRPPKAGQETQYF.

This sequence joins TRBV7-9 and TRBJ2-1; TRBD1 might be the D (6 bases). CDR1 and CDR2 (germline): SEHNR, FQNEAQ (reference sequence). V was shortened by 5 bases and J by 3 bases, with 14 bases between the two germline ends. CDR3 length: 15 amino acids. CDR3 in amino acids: CASSPQGGYYNEQFF. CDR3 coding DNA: TGTGCCAGCAGCCCACAGGGCGGGTACTACAATGAGCAGTTCTTC.

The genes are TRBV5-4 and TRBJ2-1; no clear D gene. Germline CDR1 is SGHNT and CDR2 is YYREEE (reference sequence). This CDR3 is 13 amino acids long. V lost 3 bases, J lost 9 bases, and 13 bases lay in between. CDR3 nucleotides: TGTGCCAGCAGCTCCCTGGATCCGGGTGAGCAGTTCTTC. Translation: CASSSLDPGEQFF.

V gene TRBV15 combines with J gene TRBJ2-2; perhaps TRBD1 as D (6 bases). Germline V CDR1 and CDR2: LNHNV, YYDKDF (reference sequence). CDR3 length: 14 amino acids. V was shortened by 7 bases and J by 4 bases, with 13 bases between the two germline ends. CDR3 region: CATNPPGVTGELFF. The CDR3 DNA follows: TGTGCCACCAACCCCCCAGGGGTCACCGGGGAGCTGTTTTTT.

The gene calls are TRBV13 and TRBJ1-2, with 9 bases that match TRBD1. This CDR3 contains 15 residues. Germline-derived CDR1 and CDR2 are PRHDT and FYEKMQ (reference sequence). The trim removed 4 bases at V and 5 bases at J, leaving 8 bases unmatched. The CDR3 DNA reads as TGTGCCAGCAGCTCGACCGGGACAGGGATATATGGCTACACCTTC. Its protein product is CASSSTGTGIYGYTF.

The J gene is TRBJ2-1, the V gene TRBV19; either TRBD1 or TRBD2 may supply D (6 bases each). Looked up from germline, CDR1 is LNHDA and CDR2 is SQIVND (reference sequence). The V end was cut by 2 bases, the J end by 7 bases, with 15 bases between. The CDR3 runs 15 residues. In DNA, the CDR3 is TGTGCCAGTAGTATAATGGGGGGCTTAGGGAATGAGCAGTTCTTC. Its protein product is CASSIMGGLGNEQFF.

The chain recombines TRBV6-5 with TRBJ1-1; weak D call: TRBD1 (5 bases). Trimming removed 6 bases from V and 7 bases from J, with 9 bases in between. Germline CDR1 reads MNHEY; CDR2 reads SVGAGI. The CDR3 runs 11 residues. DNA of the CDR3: TGTGCCAGCAGGGCGGGGGGTGAAGCTTTCTTT. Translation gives CASRAGGEAFF.

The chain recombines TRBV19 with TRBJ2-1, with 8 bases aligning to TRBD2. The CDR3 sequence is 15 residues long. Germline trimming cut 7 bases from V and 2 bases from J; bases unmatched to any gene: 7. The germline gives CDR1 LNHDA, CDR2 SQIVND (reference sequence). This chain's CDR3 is CASTGLREAYNEQFF. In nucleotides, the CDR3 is TGTGCCAGTACGGGCTTGCGGGAGGCCTACAATGAGCAGTTCTTC.

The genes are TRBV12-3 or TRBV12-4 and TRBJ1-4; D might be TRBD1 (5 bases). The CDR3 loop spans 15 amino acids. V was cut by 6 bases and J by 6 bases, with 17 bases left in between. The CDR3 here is CASRPGGDQDEKLFF. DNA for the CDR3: TGTGCCAGCAGGCCGGGGGGGGACCAGGATGAAAAACTGTTTTTT.

DNA of the CDR3: TGTGCCGCGGATAGCCGGGAGGGCCCCCACGAGCAGTACTTC. Translation: CAADSREGPHEQYF. This sequence joins TRBV30 and TRBJ2-7, with TRBD2 identical over 8 bases. Looked up from germline, CDR1 is GTSNPN and CDR2 is SVGIG (reference sequence). J gave up 5 bases and V 8 bases, and 14 bases lay outside the gene matches. The CDR3 sequence is 14 residues long.

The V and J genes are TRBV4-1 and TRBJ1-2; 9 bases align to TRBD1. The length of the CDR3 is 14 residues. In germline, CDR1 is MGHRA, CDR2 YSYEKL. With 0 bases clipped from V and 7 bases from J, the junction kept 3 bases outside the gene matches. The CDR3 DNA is TGCGCCAGCAGCCAAGAGGGGACAGGGTCTGGCTACACCTTC. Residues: CASSQEGTGSGYTF.

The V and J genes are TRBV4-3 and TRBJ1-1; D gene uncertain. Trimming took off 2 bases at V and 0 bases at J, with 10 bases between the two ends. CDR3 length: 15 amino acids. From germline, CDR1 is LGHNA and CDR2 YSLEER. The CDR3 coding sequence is TGCGCCAGCAGCCAAACTCTGGCCATGAACACTGAAGCTTTCTTT. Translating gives CASSQTLAMNTEAFF.